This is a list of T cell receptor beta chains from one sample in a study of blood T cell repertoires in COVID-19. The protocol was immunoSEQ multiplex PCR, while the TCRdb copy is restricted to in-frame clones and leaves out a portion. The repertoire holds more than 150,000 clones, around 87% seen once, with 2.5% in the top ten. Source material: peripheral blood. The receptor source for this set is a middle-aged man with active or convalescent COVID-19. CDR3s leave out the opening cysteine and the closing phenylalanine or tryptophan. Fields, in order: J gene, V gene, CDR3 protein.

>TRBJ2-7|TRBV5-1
ASSLEQGFIYEQY
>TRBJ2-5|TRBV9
ASSVGVSPSETQY
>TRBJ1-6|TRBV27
ASSPSTGYSSPLH
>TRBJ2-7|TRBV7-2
ASSLDGGGREQY
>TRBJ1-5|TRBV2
ASTMDRASNQPQH
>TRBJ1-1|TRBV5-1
ASSLQGALDTEAF
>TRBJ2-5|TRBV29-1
SVENAVTVRETQY
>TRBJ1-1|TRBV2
ASSRGGLGNTEAF
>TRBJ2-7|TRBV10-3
ATGQGQLYEQY
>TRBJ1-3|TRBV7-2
ASRDRNSGNTIY
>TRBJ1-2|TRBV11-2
ASSTRIGYT
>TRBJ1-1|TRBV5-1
ASSLEYPTGNTEAF
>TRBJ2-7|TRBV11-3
ASSLTQSYEQY
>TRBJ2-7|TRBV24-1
ATSPSLHPYEQY
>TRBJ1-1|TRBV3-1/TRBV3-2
ASSTGVRTEAF
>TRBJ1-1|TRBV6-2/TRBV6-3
ASSGLGGLEAF
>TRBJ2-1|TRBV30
AWIGTSGDNEQF
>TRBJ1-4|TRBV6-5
ASSKTVINEKLF
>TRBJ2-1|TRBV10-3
AISEYSSGTSYNEQF
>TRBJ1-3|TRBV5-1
ASSPKGQGSGNTIY
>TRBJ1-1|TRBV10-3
AMGAMNTEAF
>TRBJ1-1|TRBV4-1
ASSQESLRGEAF
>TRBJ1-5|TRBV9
ASSVEGVGQPQH
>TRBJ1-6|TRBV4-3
ASSQEGGVEDNSPLH
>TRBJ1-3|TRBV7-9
ASSLAGTGGNTIY
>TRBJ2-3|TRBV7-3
ASSLGTSGGVTDTQY
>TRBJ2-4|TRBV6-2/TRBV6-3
ASSQEGGQQNIQY
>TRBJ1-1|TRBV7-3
ASSPGQGPTEAF